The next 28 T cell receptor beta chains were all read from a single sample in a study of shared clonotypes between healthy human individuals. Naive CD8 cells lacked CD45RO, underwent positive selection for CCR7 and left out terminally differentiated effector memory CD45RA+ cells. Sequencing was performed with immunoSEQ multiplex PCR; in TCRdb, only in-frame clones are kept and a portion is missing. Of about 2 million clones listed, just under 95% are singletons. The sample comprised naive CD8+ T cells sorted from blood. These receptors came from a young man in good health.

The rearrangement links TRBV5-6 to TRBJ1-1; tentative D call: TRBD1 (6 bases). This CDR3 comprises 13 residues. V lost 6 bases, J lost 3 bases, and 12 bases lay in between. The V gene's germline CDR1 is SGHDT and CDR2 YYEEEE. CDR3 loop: CASNTGTYTEAFF. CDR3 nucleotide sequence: TGTGCCAGCAATACAGGGACCTACACTGAAGCTTTCTTT.

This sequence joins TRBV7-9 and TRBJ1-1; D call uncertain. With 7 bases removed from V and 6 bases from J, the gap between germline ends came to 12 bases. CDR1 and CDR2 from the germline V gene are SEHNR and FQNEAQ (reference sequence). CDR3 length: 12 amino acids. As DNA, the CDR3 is TGTGCCAGCACCGTCGATTTCGCTGAAGCTTTCTTT. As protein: CASTVDFAEAFF.

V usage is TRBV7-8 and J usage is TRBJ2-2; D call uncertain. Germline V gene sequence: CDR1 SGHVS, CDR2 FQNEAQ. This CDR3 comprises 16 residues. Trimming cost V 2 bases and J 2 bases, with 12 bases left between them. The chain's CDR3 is CASSLPAFLNTGELFF. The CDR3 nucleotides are TGTGCCAGCAGCTTACCCGCATTCCTTAACACCGGGGAGCTGTTTTTT.

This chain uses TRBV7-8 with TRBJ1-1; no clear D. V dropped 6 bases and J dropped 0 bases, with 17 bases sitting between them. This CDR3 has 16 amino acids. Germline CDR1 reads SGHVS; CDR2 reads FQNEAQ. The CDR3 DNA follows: TGTGCCAGCAGTAGAGGACCCCCTGGGATGAACACTGAAGCTTTCTTT. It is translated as CASSRGPPGMNTEAFF. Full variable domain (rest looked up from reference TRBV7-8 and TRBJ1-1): GAGVSQSPRYKVAKRGQDVALRCDPISGHVSLFWYQQALGQGPEFLTYFQNEAQLDKSGLPSDRFFAERPEGSVSTLKIQRTQQEDSAVYLCASSRGPPGMNTEAFFGQGTRLTVV.

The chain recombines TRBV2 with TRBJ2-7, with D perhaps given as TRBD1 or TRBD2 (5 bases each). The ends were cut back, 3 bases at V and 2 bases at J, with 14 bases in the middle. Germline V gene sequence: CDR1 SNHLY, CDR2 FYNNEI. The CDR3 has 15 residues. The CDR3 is CASSDGKGSPYEQYF. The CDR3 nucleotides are TGTGCCAGCAGTGATGGGAAGGGGAGCCCCTACGAGCAGTACTTC.

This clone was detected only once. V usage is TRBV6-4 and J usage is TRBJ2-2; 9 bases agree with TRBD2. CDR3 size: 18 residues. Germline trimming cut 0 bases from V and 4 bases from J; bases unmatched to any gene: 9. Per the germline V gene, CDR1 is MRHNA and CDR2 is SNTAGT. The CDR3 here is CASSDSIGREGRTGELFF. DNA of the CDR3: TGTGCCAGCAGTGACTCGATAGGGCGGGAGGGCCGCACCGGGGAGCTGTTTTTT.

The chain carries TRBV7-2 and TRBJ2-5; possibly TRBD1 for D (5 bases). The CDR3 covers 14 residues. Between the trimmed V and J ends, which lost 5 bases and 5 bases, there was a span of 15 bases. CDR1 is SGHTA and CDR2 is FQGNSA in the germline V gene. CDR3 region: CASSEHQGGETQYF. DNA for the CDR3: TGTGCCAGCAGCGAACACCAGGGCGGCGAGACCCAGTACTTC.

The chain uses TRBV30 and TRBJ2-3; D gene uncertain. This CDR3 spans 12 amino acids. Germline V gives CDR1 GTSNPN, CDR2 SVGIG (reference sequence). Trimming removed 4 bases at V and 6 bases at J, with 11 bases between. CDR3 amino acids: CAWTPIGDTQYF. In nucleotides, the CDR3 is TGTGCCTGGACGCCCATTGGGGATACGCAGTATTTT.

CDR3 sequence (DNA): TGCGCCACCTCAGGACAGGGGGGCTCAATGTGGGCCAAAAACATTCAGTACTTC. Amino acids: CATSGQGGSMWAKNIQYF. The genes are TRBV5-1 and TRBJ2-4; 10 bases align to TRBD1. J lost 1 base, V lost 9 bases, and 16 bases had no gene match. The CDR3 spans 18 residues. Per germline, CDR1 SGHRS and CDR2 YFSETQ.

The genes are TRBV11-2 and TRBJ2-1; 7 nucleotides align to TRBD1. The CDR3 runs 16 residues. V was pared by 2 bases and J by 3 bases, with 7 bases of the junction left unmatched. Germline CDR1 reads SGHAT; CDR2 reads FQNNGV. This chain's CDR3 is CASSLNPDRDYNEQFF. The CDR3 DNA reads TGTGCCAGCAGCTTAAACCCCGACAGGGACTACAATGAGCAGTTCTTC.

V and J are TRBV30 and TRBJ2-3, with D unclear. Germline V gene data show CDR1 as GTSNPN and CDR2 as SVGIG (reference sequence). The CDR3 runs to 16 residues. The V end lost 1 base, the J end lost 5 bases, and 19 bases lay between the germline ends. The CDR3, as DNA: TGTGCCTGGAGTGAATCTCAGTTGTATATTCAAGATACGCAGTATTTT. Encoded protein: CAWSESQLYIQDTQYF. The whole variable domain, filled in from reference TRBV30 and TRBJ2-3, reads SQTIHQWPATLVQPVGSPLSLECTVEGTSNPNLYWYRQAAGRGLQLLFYSVGIGQISSEVPQNLSASRPQDRQFILSSKKLLLSDSGFYLCAWSESQLYIQDTQYFGPGTRLTVL.

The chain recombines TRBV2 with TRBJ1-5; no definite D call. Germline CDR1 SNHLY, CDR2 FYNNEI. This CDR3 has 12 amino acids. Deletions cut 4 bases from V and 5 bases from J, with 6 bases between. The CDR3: CASSAPDQPQHF. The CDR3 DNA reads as TGTGCCAGCAGTGCGCCGGATCAGCCCCAGCATTTT.

CDR3 protein: CASSLGQGARQPQHF. The CDR3 DNA is TGCGCCAGCAGCTTGGGACAGGGGGCGCGTCAGCCCCAGCATTTT. The chain is built from TRBV5-1 and TRBJ1-5, with TRBD1 matching over 10 bases. CDR3 length equals 15 residues. CDR1 is SGHRS, CDR2 YFSETQ, per germline. V shed 0 bases and J 6 bases; nucleotides not matched to a gene: 3.

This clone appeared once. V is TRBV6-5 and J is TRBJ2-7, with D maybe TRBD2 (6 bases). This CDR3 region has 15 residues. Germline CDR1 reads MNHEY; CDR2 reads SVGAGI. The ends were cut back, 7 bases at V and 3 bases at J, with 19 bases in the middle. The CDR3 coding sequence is TGTGCCAGCACCCTAAGGAGGGACGGTATCTACGAGCAGTACTTC. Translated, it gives CASTLRRDGIYEQYF.

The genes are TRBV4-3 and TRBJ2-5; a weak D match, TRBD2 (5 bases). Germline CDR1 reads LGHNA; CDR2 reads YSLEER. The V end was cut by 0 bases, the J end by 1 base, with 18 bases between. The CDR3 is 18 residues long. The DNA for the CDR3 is TGCGCCAGCAGCCAAGAGGGCTGGGGTGAGGGTACCCAAGAGACCCAGTACTTC. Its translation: CASSQEGWGEGTQETQYF.

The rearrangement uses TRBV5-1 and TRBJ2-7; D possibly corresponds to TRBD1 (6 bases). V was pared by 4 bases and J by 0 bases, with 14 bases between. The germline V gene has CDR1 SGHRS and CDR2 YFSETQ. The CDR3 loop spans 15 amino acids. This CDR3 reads CASSGGVTGSYEQYF. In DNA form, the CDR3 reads TGCGCCAGCAGCGGCGGCGTGACAGGCTCCTACGAGCAGTACTTC.

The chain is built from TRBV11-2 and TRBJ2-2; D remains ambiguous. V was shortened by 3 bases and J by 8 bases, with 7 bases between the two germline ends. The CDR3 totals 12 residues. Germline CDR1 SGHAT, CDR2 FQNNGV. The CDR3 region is CASSFESGELFF. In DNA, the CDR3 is TGTGCCAGCAGCTTCGAATCGGGGGAGCTGTTTTTT.

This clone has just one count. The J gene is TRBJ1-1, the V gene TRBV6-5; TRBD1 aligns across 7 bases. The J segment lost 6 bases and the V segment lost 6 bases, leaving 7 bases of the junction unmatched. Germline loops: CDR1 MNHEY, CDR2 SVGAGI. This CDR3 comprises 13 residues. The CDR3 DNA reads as TGTGCCAGCAGACAGACAGGGCTCGCTGAAGCTTTCTTT. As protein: CASRQTGLAEAFF.

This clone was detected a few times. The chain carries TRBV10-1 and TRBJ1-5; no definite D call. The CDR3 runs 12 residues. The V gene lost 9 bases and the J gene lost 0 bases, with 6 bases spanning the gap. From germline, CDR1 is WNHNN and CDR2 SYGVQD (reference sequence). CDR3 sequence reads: CARSGSNQPQHF. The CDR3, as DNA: TGCGCCAGGTCAGGTAGCAATCAGCCCCAGCATTTT.

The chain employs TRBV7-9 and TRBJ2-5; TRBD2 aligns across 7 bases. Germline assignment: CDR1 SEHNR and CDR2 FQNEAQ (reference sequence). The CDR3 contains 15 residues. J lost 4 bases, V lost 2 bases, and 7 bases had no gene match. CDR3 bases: TGTGCCAGCAGCTTATTTTCCCGCGGGGGAGAGACCCAGTACTTC. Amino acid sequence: CASSLFSRGGETQYF.

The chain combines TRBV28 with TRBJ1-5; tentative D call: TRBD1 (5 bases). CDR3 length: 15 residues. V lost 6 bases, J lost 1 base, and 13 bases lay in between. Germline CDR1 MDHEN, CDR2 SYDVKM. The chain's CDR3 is CASSWGLASNQPQHF. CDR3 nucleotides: TGTGCCAGCAGCTGGGGACTAGCGAGCAATCAGCCCCAGCATTTT.

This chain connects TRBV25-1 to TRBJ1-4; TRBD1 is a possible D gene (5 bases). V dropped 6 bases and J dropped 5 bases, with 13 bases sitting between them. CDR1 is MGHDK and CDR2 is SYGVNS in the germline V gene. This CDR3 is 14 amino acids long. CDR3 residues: CASRSDRINEKLFF. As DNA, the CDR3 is TGTGCCAGCAGGAGTGACAGAATAAATGAAAAACTGTTTTTT.

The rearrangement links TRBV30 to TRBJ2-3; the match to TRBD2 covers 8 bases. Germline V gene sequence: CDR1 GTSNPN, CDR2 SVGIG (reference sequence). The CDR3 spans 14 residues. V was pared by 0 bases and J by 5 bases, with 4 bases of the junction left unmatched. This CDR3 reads CAWSVGSGVDTQYF. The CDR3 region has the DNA TGTGCCTGGAGTGTAGGTAGCGGGGTAGATACGCAGTATTTT.

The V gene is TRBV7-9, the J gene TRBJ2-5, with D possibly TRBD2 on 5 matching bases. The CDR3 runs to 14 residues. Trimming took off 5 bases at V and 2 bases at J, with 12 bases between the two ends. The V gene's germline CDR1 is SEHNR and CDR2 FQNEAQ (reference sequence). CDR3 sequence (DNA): TGTGCCAGCAGCACCTTAGCGTCACAAGAGACCCAGTACTTC. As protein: CASSTLASQETQYF.

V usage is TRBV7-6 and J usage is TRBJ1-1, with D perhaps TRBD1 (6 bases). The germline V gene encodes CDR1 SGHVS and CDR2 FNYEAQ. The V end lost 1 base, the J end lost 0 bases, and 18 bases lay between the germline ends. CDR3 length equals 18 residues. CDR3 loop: CASSLGPRWTDMNTEAFF. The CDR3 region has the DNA TGTGCCAGCAGCTTAGGCCCCAGGTGGACAGACATGAACACTGAAGCTTTCTTT.

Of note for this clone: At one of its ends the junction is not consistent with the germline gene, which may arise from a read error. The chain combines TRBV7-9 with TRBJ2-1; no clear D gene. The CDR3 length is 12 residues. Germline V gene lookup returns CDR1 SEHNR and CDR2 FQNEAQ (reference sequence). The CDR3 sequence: CASTLAYNEQFF. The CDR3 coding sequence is TGTGCCAGCACCTTAGCTTACAATGAGCAGTTCTTC.

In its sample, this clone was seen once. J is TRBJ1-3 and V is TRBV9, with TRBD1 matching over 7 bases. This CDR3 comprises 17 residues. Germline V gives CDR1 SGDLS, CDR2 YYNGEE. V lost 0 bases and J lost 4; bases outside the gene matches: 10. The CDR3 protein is CASSVAGTESRGNTIYF. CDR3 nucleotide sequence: TGTGCCAGCAGCGTAGCCGGGACAGAGTCGCGGGGAAACACCATATATTTT.

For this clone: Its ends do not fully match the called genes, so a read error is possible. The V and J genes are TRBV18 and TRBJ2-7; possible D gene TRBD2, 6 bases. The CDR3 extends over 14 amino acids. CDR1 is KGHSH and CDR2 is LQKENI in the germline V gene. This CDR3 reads CASSAPGLLYEQYF. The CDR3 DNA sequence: TGTGCCAGCTCAGCACCGGGACTGCTGTACGAGCAGTACTTC.